These 5 T cell receptor beta chains originate from one sample sequenced in a study of cytomegalovirus exposure and HLA in healthy donors. Use of 60 Vbeta and 13 Jbeta primers characterized the PCR. Using immunoSEQ multiplex PCR, the repertoire was profiled, and TCRdb retains in-frame clones only, with some absent. Here the sample spans around 230,000 clones, around 78% being singletons. Input material: PBMCs. These receptors came from a boy between 10 and 17 years old in good health and CMV-seronegative.

This chain uses TRBV11-2 with TRBJ1-1; tentatively, D is TRBD1 (5 bases). CDR1 and CDR2 from the germline V gene are SGHAT and FQNNGV. The CDR3 has 14 residues. V was shortened by 0 bases and J by 2 bases, with 7 bases between the two germline ends. CDR3 region: CASSLEGGNTEAFF. The CDR3 DNA reads TGTGCCAGCAGCTTAGAGGGGGGAAACACTGAAGCTTTCTTT.

This clone showed up just a few times. The chain combines TRBV19 with TRBJ2-2; D is perhaps TRBD1 (5 bases). Germline-derived CDR1 and CDR2 are LNHDA and SQIVND (reference sequence). V lost 6 bases, J lost 5 bases, and 13 bases lay in between. The CDR3 consists of 14 residues. The CDR3 is CASSRKPGTGELFF. The CDR3 nucleotides read TGTGCCAGTAGCCGTAAACCAGGGACCGGGGAGCTGTTTTTT.

V usage is TRBV5-1 and J usage is TRBJ2-3, with D unresolved. This CDR3 region has 13 residues. Trimming left V 2 bases short and J 8 bases short, with 12 bases between. The V gene's germline CDR1 is SGHRS and CDR2 YFSETQ. CDR3 in amino acids: CASSFGSRPTQYF. CDR3 nucleotide sequence: TGCGCCAGCAGCTTCGGGTCGCGTCCTACGCAGTATTTT.

The V gene is TRBV9, the J gene TRBJ2-7; 7 bases match TRBD2. Germline values: CDR1 SGDLS, CDR2 YYNGEE. V was clipped by 0 bases and J by 1 base; unmatched bases: 7. This CDR3 comprises 16 residues. The CDR3 loop reads CASSVAGSGVSYEQYF. CDR3 nucleotides: TGTGCCAGCAGCGTAGCGGGCAGCGGGGTTTCCTACGAGCAGTACTTC.

The chain combines TRBV5-1 with TRBJ1-3; weak D call: TRBD1 (6 bases). The germline gives CDR1 SGHRS, CDR2 YFSETQ. V lost 6 bases to trimming and J lost 0 bases, with 13 bases between them. The CDR3 runs to 15 residues. Written as DNA, the CDR3 is TGCGCCAGCACAATGACAGGCCACTCTGGAAACACCATATATTTT. Its translation: CASTMTGHSGNTIYF.